Shown below are 25 T cell receptor beta chains from a single sample sequenced in a study of shared clonotypes between healthy human individuals (dated by TCRdb to the early 2020s). Preparation of the library involved the immunoSEQ multiplex PCR assay. This is the immuneACCESS table as TCRdb keeps it, with only in-frame sequences that have V and J called. A part of the clones is gone; compared with another copy, unresolved V genes explain less than half, and the rest is unexplained. The sample contains about 2.1 million clones, 85% to 95% of them found a single time. Clones ranked in the top ten supply around 1.7% of the sample. CD8 naive samples consisted of CD45RO-negative cells that were positively selected for CCR7, yielding a CD45RA+CCR7+ population without TemRA cells. Material for sequencing was naive CD8+ T cells from PBMCs. This specimen's cell subset or site label, per the study, means: CD45RA+CCR7+. The receptors derive from a man younger than 30 in good health. Some clones in this sample may be carry-over from other donors' samples.

V gene TRBV7-9 combines with J gene TRBJ2-7; the match to TRBD2 covers 9 bases. Germline V lookup: CDR1 SEHNR, CDR2 FQNEAQ (reference sequence). This CDR3 contains 14 residues. Unmatched junction bases numbered 7, after V lost 8 bases and J lost 2 bases. CDR3 coding DNA: TGTGCCAGCTGGGCGGGAGGGCCAACCTACGAGCAGTACTTC. Translated: CASWAGGPTYEQYF.

The chain joins TRBV9 to TRBJ1-1, with 9 positions matching TRBD1. The germline gives CDR1 SGDLS, CDR2 YYNGEE. The CDR3 length is 15 residues. Losses at the gene ends were 4 bases for V and 0 bases for J; bases not matched to a gene: 4. The CDR3 sequence: CASSTRQGVNTEAFF. The DNA for the CDR3 is TGTGCCAGCAGCACACGACAGGGGGTGAACACTGAAGCTTTCTTT.

This clone was counted a few times. The sample contains more than one DNA sequence encoding this CDR3. The rearrangement uses TRBV14 and TRBJ2-7, with 9 bases aligning to TRBD1. V shed 4 bases and J 3 bases; nucleotides not matched to a gene: 1. From germline, CDR1 is SGHDN and CDR2 FVKESK. The CDR3 runs to 13 residues. This chain's CDR3 is CASSPGQGYEQYF. CDR3 sequence (DNA): TGTGCCAGCAGCCCGGGACAGGGCTACGAGCAGTACTTC.

The CDR3 region is CASRWTGGTEAFF. The DNA of the CDR3 is TGTGCCAGCAGGTGGACAGGGGGCACTGAAGCTTTCTTT. V usage is TRBV5-5 and J usage is TRBJ1-1; 10 bases agree with TRBD1. The CDR3 sequence is 13 residues long. Germline-derived CDR1 and CDR2 are SGHKS and YYEKEE (reference sequence). J lost 4 bases, V lost 5 bases, and 2 bases had no gene match.

V gene TRBV27 combines with J gene TRBJ1-2, with D perhaps TRBD1 (5 bases). CDR3 length equals 13 residues. V was cut by 3 bases and J by 8 bases, with 13 bases left in between. Germline-derived CDR1 and CDR2 are MNHEY and SMNVEV (reference sequence). CDR3 residues: CASSFFGGWGYTF. In DNA, the CDR3 is TGTGCCAGCAGTTTTTTCGGGGGTTGGGGCTACACCTTC.

The chain recombines TRBV11-2 with TRBJ1-1; D possibly corresponds to TRBD1 (6 bases). V lost 6 bases to trimming and J lost 4 bases, with 15 bases between them. The CDR3 loop spans 14 amino acids. Germline assignment: CDR1 SGHAT and CDR2 FQNNGV. The chain's CDR3 is CASRSWGAPTEAFF. The CDR3 nucleotides are TGTGCCAGCAGGTCTTGGGGGGCGCCCACTGAAGCTTTCTTT.

The chain uses TRBV7-8 and TRBJ2-1; 8 bases agree with TRBD2. Germline assignment: CDR1 SGHVS and CDR2 FQNEAQ. This CDR3 has 16 amino acids. V trimming: 1 base; J trimming: 0 bases; junction bases outside the gene matches: 2. CDR3 residues: CASSLEAGASYNEQFF. DNA of the CDR3: TGTGCCAGCAGCTTAGAAGCGGGAGCCTCCTACAATGAGCAGTTCTTC. The full variable domain, its missing parts supplied by reference TRBV7-8 and TRBJ2-1, is GAGVSQSPRYKVAKRGQDVALRCDPISGHVSLFWYQQALGQGPEFLTYFQNEAQLDKSGLPSDRFFAERPEGSVSTLKIQRTQQEDSAVYLCASSLEAGASYNEQFFGPGTRLTVL.

The genes are TRBV5-6 and TRBJ1-5, with D uncertain. From germline, CDR1 is SGHDT and CDR2 YYEEEE. Trimming took 3 bases from V and 4 from J, leaving 8 bases between them. This CDR3 is built from 13 residues. The CDR3 bases are TGTGCCAGCAGCTCCGGATGGAATCAGCCCCAGCATTTT. Translation gives CASSSGWNQPQHF.

V usage is TRBV7-6 and J usage is TRBJ2-7; D is unresolved. Trimming left V 4 bases short and J 3 bases short, with 13 bases between. CDR1 is SGHVS, CDR2 FNYEAQ, per germline. CDR3 length: 14 amino acids. CDR3 in DNA: TGTGCCAGCAGCTCCACCCCGGCCCACTACGAGCAGTACTTC. It specifies CASSSTPAHYEQYF.

As to this clone: The same CDR3 also results from other DNA sequences found in this sample. V usage is TRBV7-2 and J usage is TRBJ2-3; possible D gene TRBD2, 6 bases. Germline CDR1 is SGHTA and CDR2 is FQGNSA. The CDR3 length is 15 residues. Trimming removed 1 base at V and 0 bases at J, with 8 bases between. CDR3 coding DNA: TGTGCCAGCAGCTTAGTGCGGGGAAGCACAGATACGCAGTATTTT. Translation gives CASSLVRGSTDTQYF. Combining the CDR3 with reference TRBV7-2 and TRBJ2-3 gives the whole variable domain GAGVSQSPSNKVTEKGKDVELRCDPISGHTALYWYRQSLGQGLEFLIYFQGNSAPDKSGLPSDRFSAERTGGSVSTLTIQRTQQEDSAVYLCASSLVRGSTDTQYFGPGTRLTVL.

This sequence joins TRBV7-9 and TRBJ2-5, with TRBD1 identical over 7 bases. Germline values: CDR1 SEHNR, CDR2 FQNEAQ (reference sequence). With V trimmed by 8 bases and J by 5 bases, 8 bases remained unmatched. The CDR3 length is 13 residues. CDR3 sequence reads: CASHRGGRETQYF. For the CDR3, the DNA is TGTGCCAGCCATCGAGGGGGCAGGGAGACCCAGTACTTC.

The V and J genes are TRBV2 and TRBJ2-4; TRBD2 aligns across 8 bases. Germline values: CDR1 SNHLY, CDR2 FYNNEI. CDR3 length: 15 residues. V shed 6 bases, J shed 15 bases, and the junction held 19 bases outside the gene matches. DNA for the CDR3: TGTGCCAGCAGCGAATCGGGACTAGGGTCCTACGTTCGGTACTTC. This encodes CASSESGLGSYVRYF.

This clone was detected once. The chain combines TRBV7-3 with TRBJ2-1; 10 bases are shared with TRBD2. The trim removed 5 bases at V and 5 bases at J, leaving 6 bases unmatched. The CDR3 spans 15 residues. The germline V gene encodes CDR1 SGHTA and CDR2 FQGTGA. CDR3 amino acids: CASSPLLAGDNEQFF. CDR3 DNA: TGTGCCAGCAGCCCCCTGCTAGCGGGAGACAATGAGCAGTTCTTC.

The rearrangement joins TRBV5-4 to TRBJ1-2; 9 bases are a match to TRBD1. The CDR3 extends over 14 amino acids. After removal of 5 bases from V and 6 bases from J, the junction contained 8 bases not matched to a gene. CDR1 is SGHNT, CDR2 YYREEE, per germline (reference sequence). CDR3 coding DNA: TGTGCCAGCAGGACAGGGGGGGATCAGGATGGCTACACCTTC. Translated: CASRTGGDQDGYTF.

The chain employs TRBV7-9 and TRBJ2-5; D gene ambiguous. TRBJ2-7 explains the end of the DNA better; the J call may be wrong. This CDR3 is 14 amino acids long. From germline, CDR1 is SEHNR and CDR2 FQNEAQ (reference sequence). For the CDR3, the DNA is TGTGCCAGCAGCTTAGCCCAAGGGTACTACGAGCAGTACTTC. The encoded protein is CASSLAQGYYEQYF.

A note on this clone: Other DNA sequences in the sample encode the same CDR3. This CDR3 is CASSAGASNQPQHF. The CDR3 DNA is TGTGCCAGCAGCGCCGGGGCGTCAAATCAGCCCCAGCATTTT. The rearrangement joins TRBV9 to TRBJ1-5; possible D gene TRBD1, 5 bases. Deletions cut 3 bases from V and 4 bases from J, with 11 bases between. CDR3 length equals 14 residues. Germline V CDR1 and CDR2: SGDLS, YYNGEE.

This chain connects TRBV6-6 to TRBJ1-5; D not certain. Germline values: CDR1 MNHNY, CDR2 SVGAGI (reference sequence). CDR3 size: 14 residues. The V and J ends lost 3 bases and 6 bases respectively, with 12 bases between them. CDR3 sequence reads: CASSYGPVRQPQHF. CDR3 bases: TGTGCCAGCAGTTATGGGCCGGTCCGTCAGCCCCAGCATTTT.

The chain joins TRBV9 to TRBJ1-3; TRBD1 might be the D (5 bases). CDR1 is SGDLS and CDR2 is YYNGEE in the germline V gene. Deletions cut 0 bases from V and 8 bases from J, with 21 bases between. The CDR3 totals 17 residues. The CDR3 DNA is TGTGCCAGCAGCGTAGAGGGACTCCCAAACCCTCTAGACACCATATATTTT. It translates to CASSVEGLPNPLDTIYF.

The chain links TRBV4-1 to TRBJ2-5; 7 bases line up with TRBD1. Germline CDR1 reads MGHRA; CDR2 reads YSYEKL. This CDR3 comprises 17 residues. V lost 1 base, J lost 5 bases, and 13 bases stayed unmatched. The CDR3 DNA reads TGCGCCAGCAGCCAAGTTCGTCGGGACAGCCGCGCGGAGACCCAGTACTTC. Its translation: CASSQVRRDSRAETQYF.

This chain uses TRBV2 with TRBJ2-1; the D gene is possibly TRBD2 (5 bases). Germline CDR1 reads SNHLY; CDR2 reads FYNNEI. The CDR3 has 14 residues. Between the trimmed V and J ends, which lost 3 bases and 6 bases, there was a span of 12 bases. The CDR3 spells CASSEEASFNEQFF. The DNA for the CDR3 is TGTGCCAGCAGTGAGGAGGCCTCGTTCAATGAGCAGTTCTTC.

V gene TRBV5-5 combines with J gene TRBJ2-3; no definite D call. The CDR3 length is 15 residues. Germline assignment: CDR1 SGHKS and CDR2 YYEKEE (reference sequence). Deletions cut 4 bases from V and 0 bases from J, with 12 bases between. CDR3 DNA sequence: TGTGCCAGCAGCGTTGACCAACTGAGCACAGATACGCAGTATTTT. It yields the protein CASSVDQLSTDTQYF.

This sequence joins TRBV28 and TRBJ2-7, with 13 bases fitting TRBD2. The germline gives CDR1 MDHEN, CDR2 SYDVKM. The V gene end was trimmed by 10 bases and the J gene end by 1 base; junction bases not matched to a gene: 7. The CDR3 runs to 15 residues. CDR3 in DNA: TGTGCCACCTCCGGGACTAGCGGGGTATCCTACGAGCAGTACTTC. Encoded protein: CATSGTSGVSYEQYF. Full variable domain (outside the CDR3, taken from reference TRBV28 and TRBJ2-7): DVKVTQSSRYLVKRTGEKVFLECVQDMDHENMFWYRQDPGLGLRLIYFSYDVKMKEKGDIPEGYSVSREKKERFSLILESASTNQTSMYLCATSGTSGVSYEQYFGPGTRLTVT.

This chain connects TRBV5-1 to TRBJ2-5; TRBD2 agrees at 13 bases. V dropped 7 bases and J dropped 1; count of bases not matched to a gene: 4. Germline values: CDR1 SGHRS, CDR2 YFSETQ. This CDR3 is 15 amino acids long. The CDR3: CASFGTSGIQETQYF. In DNA form, the CDR3 reads TGCGCCAGCTTCGGGACTAGCGGGATCCAAGAGACCCAGTACTTC.

This chain uses TRBV10-3 with TRBJ2-3, with D perhaps matching TRBD2 (5 bases). CDR1 and CDR2 from the germline V gene are ENHRY and SYGVKD. Trimming took off 7 bases at V and 2 bases at J, with 13 bases between the two ends. CDR3 length equals 14 residues. The CDR3 DNA sequence: TGTGCCATCATGGGTCGGGGTTACACAGATACGCAGTATTTT. As protein: CAIMGRGYTDTQYF.

The V and J genes are TRBV18 and TRBJ2-1; D is possibly TRBD1 (6 bases). Trimming left V 5 bases short and J 0 bases short, with 11 bases between. The CDR3 runs to 15 residues. Germline lookup yields CDR1 KGHSH and CDR2 LQKENI. The CDR3 region has the DNA TGTGCCAGCTCAATCGACAGGAACTCCTACAATGAGCAGTTCTTC. It yields the protein CASSIDRNSYNEQFF.